The rows below give T cell receptor beta chains drawn from one sample of a study of post-analysis software for immune sequencing data. TCRdb recomputed calls from the PCR reads with MiXCR, one row per CDR3 protein. The sample includes hundreds of thousands of distinct CDR3 sequences, 25% to 30% of them seen just once. Input material: blood. The receptors shown here come from a girl under 18 with multiple sclerosis. The CDR3 runs from the conserved cysteine through the conserved F or W. A D gene is named only where the DNA matches it firmly. The size of a clone is reported for some rows only, either as once, few or many, or as a class for expanded clones.

TRBJ1-5	TRBV6-1	.	.	16	CASSVSRTVSNQLQHF	TGTGCCAGCAGTGTTTCGCGGACAGTCAGCAATCAGCTCCAGCATTTT
TRBJ1-2	TRBV29-1	many	.	11	CSVAVGEIYTF	TGCAGCGTTGCGGTGGGGGAGATCTACACCTTC
TRBJ2-7	TRBV19	.	TRBD1	14	CASRGTVNSYEQYF	TGTGCCAGTCGAGGGACAGTCAACTCCTACGAGCAGTACTTC
TRBJ2-1	TRBV7-2	few	.	15	CASSQRTSTGNEQFF	TGTGCCAGCAGCCAGAGGACTTCCACCGGGAATGAGCAGTTCTTC
TRBJ2-7	TRBV27	few	TRBD2	15	CASSPRLAGDYEQYF	TGTGCCAGCAGTCCCCGACTAGCGGGGGACTACGAGCAGTACTTC
TRBJ1-2	TRBV20-1	once	.	14	CSAREATESYGYTF	TGCAGTGCTAGAGAGGCTACAGAATCTTATGGCTACACCTTC
TRBJ2-7	TRBV20-1	.	.	12	CSAKGLYNEQYF	TGCAGTGCTAAGGGCCTCTACAATGAGCAGTACTTC
TRBJ2-4	TRBV11-2	few	.	16	CASSLVPGAAKNIQYF	TGTGCCAGCAGCTTAGTGCCGGGGGCGGCCAAAAACATTCAGTACTTC
TRBJ1-6	TRBV7-6	.	TRBD1	16	CASRQGGGQGNSPLHF	TGTGCCAGCAGACAGGGTGGGGGACAGGGGAATTCACCCCTCCACTTT
TRBJ1-5	TRBV3-1	.	.	15	CASSQDGGADQPQHF	TGTGCCAGCAGCCAAGATGGGGGGGCGGATCAGCCCCAGCATTTT
TRBJ2-6	TRBV5-1	.	.	16	CASSGDIASGANVLTF	TGCGCCAGCAGCGGCGACATCGCCTCTGGGGCCAACGTCCTGACTTTC
TRBJ2-5	TRBV20-1	few	.	14	CSAREGSAQETQYF	TGCAGTGCTAGAGAAGGGTCAGCCCAAGAGACCCAGTACTTC
TRBJ2-1	TRBV7-9	few	.	17	CASSRTTGTSEDVEQFF	TGTGCCAGCAGCCGGACTACGGGTACCTCGGAGGACGTGGAGCAGTTCTTC
TRBJ2-7	TRBV5-5	few	TRBD2	16	CASSPLRASGTYEQYF	TGTGCCAGCAGCCCCCTTAGGGCTAGCGGCACCTACGAGCAGTACTTC
TRBJ2-7	TRBV6-2/TRBV6-3	.	TRBD2	13	CASMDSGRGEQYF	TGTGCCAGCATGGATAGCGGGAGGGGCGAGCAGTACTTC
TRBJ2-7	TRBV2	.	TRBD1	15	CASSESGQAYYEQYF	TGTGCCAGCAGTGAGTCGGGACAGGCATACTACGAGCAGTACTTC
TRBJ2-1	TRBV29-1	.	TRBD2	15	CNVRKAGAQYNEQFF	TGCAACGTTCGAAAAGCGGGGGCCCAGTACAATGAGCAGTTCTTC
TRBJ2-4	TRBV9	many	.	13	CASSRGLENIQYF	TGTGCCAGCAGCCGAGGGCTGGAGAACATTCAGTACTTC
TRBJ2-1	TRBV9	few	TRBD2	15	CASSPSGGRKNEQFF	TGTGCCAGCAGCCCGTCGGGAGGACGAAAGAATGAGCAGTTCTTC
TRBJ1-1	TRBV5-1	few	.	15	CASSTQGVSGAQAFF	TGCGCCAGCAGCACACAGGGTGTGAGCGGTGCCCAAGCTTTCTTT
TRBJ2-3	TRBV12-3/TRBV12-4	.	.	12	CASTIEPGPQYF	TGTGCCAGCACCATAGAGCCGGGGCCGCAGTATTTT
TRBJ2-2	TRBV7-2	.	.	14	CASSLGGYPGELFF	TGTGCCAGCAGCTTGGGAGGTTATCCCGGGGAGCTGTTTTTT
TRBJ2-3	TRBV5-1	few	TRBD2	15	CASSTQAGPTDTQYF	TGCGCCAGCAGCACGCAAGCGGGACCCACAGATACGCAGTATTTT
TRBJ2-7	TRBV12-3/TRBV12-4	few	TRBD2	19	CASSLSLGLAGGFGYEQYF	TGTGCCAGCAGTTTATCATTGGGACTAGCGGGAGGATTTGGTTACGAGCAGTACTTC
TRBJ2-5	TRBV15	.	TRBD1	17	CATSSERTGGFQETQYF	TGTGCCACCAGCAGTGAGAGGACAGGGGGCTTCCAAGAGACCCAGTACTTC
TRBJ2-2	TRBV29-1	.	.	13	CSVDVQNTGERFF	TGCAGCGTTGATGTACAGAACACCGGGGAGCGGTTTTTT
TRBJ2-1	TRBV20-1	.	.	11	CSARDPPKRFF	TGCAGTGCTAGAGATCCCCCAAAGCGGTTCTTC
TRBJ1-1	TRBV29-1	few	TRBD1	13	CSVAKGANTEAFF	TGCAGCGTGGCGAAGGGGGCGAACACTGAAGCTTTCTTT
TRBJ1-2	TRBV6-6	few	.	13	CASSYGWVEGYTF	TGTGCCAGCAGTTACGGGTGGGTGGAAGGCTACACCTTC
TRBJ2-1	TRBV5-1	.	TRBD2	15	CASRPGGAGVNEQFF	TGCGCCAGCAGGCCCGGCGGGGCGGGGGTCAATGAGCAGTTCTTC
TRBJ1-4	TRBV5-1	.	TRBD1	14	CASSPQGNAEKLFF	TGCGCCAGCTCACCACAGGGGAATGCTGAAAAACTGTTTTTT
TRBJ1-2	TRBV12-3/TRBV12-4	.	.	14	CASHARDIGRGYTF	TGTGCCAGCCATGCGCGGGACATAGGACGTGGCTACACCTTC
TRBJ2-1	TRBV20-1	.	.	11	CSATLYNEQFF	TGCAGTGCTACCCTGTACAATGAGCAGTTCTTC
TRBJ2-3	TRBV4-3	few	.	16	CASSQDYRGLADTQYF	TGCGCCAGCAGCCAAGATTACCGGGGGCTGGCAGATACGCAGTATTTT
TRBJ2-1	TRBV6-5	.	.	13	CATHHSAGNEQFF	TGTGCCACCCACCACTCGGCGGGTAATGAGCAGTTCTTC
TRBJ2-1	TRBV7-2	many	.	19	CASSRQPGGARTGNNEQFF	TGTGCCAGCAGCCGCCAGCCAGGAGGCGCTCGAACGGGGAACAATGAGCAGTTCTTC
TRBJ2-3	TRBV7-2	once	.	14	CASTYGELADTQYF	TGTGCCAGCACCTACGGGGAATTGGCAGATACGCAGTATTTT
TRBJ2-5	TRBV27	.	TRBD1	14	CAGTKGQGYETQYF	TGTGCCGGCACCAAGGGACAGGGTTACGAGACCCAGTACTTC
TRBJ1-1	TRBV19	few	.	12	CASGQRHTEAFF	TGTGCCAGTGGACAGAGACACACTGAAGCTTTCTTT
TRBJ2-4	TRBV7-2	.	TRBD1	17	CASSSRDRGGAKNIQYF	TGTGCCAGCAGCTCCCGGGACAGGGGTGGAGCCAAAAACATTCAGTACTTC
TRBJ1-2	TRBV28	.	TRBD1	14	CASTDRAPSSGYTF	TGTGCCAGCACTGACAGGGCCCCTTCCTCTGGCTACACCTTC
TRBJ2-5	TRBV5-1	.	.	16	CASSLAKGLARETQYF	TGCGCCAGCAGCTTGGCCAAGGGACTCGCAAGGGAGACCCAGTACTTC
TRBJ2-5	TRBV9	.	.	13	CASSVGGERTQYF	TGTGCCAGCAGCGTAGGTGGGGAACGGACCCAGTACTTC
TRBJ1-2	TRBV4-1	few	TRBD1	14	CASSHGTGPYGYTF	TGCGCCAGCAGCCATGGGACAGGGCCCTATGGCTACACCTTC
TRBJ2-3	TRBV4-1	.	.	17	CASSRDQGIPHTDTQYF	TGCGCCAGCAGCCGAGACCAGGGGATCCCCCACACAGATACGCAGTATTTT
TRBJ2-5	TRBV20-1	.	TRBD1	17	CSARAPPGQGVSETQYF	TGCAGTGCCCGTGCCCCCCCCGGACAGGGCGTCTCGGAGACCCAGTACTTC
TRBJ2-5	TRBV7-9	.	TRBD2	15	CASSLGSGRAGEQYF	TGTGCCAGCAGCTTAGGGAGCGGGAGGGCCGGGGAGCAGTACTTC
TRBJ2-3	TRBV5-1	few	.	14	CASSLASGSDTQYF	TGCGCCAGCAGCTTGGCCAGTGGGTCAGATACGCAGTATTTT
TRBJ2-7	TRBV29-1	.	TRBD1	14	CSVGRDRAAYEQYF	TGCAGCGTAGGTAGGGACAGGGCTGCCTACGAGCAGTACTTC
TRBJ2-5	TRBV5-5	.	TRBD1	14	CASSSRDRGETQYF	TGTGCCAGCAGCTCCAGGGACAGGGGAGAGACCCAGTACTTC
TRBJ2-7	TRBV20-1	.	.	18	CSARGSGGIRLSSYEQYF	TGCAGTGCTAGAGGATCCGGCGGGATCCGACTTAGCTCCTACGAGCAGTACTTC